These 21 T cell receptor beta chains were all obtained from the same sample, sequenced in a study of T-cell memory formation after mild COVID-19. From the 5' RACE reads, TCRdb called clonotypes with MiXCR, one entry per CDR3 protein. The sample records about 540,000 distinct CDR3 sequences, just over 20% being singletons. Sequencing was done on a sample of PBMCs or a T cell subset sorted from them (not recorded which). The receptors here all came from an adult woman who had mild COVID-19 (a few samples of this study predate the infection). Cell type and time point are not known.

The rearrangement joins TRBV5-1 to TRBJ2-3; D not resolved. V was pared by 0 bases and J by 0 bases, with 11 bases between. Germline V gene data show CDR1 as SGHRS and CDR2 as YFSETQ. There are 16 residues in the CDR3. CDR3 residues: CASSLGVAPSTDTQYF. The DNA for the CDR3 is TGCGCCAGCAGCTTGGGGGTGGCGCCTAGCACAGATACGCAGTATTTT.

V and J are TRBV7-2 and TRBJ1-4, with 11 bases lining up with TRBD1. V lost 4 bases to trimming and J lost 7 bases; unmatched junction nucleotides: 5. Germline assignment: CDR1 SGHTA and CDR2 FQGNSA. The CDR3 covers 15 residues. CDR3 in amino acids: CASSSRDRGFEKLFF. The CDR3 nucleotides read TGTGCCAGCAGCTCCCGGGACAGGGGGTTTGAAAAACTGTTTTTT.

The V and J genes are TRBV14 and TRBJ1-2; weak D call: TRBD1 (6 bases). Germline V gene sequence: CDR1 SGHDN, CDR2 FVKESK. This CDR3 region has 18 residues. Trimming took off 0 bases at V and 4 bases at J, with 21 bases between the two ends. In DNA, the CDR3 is TGTGCCAGCAGCCAAGATCCCCGGGACACCTTTTTCGCCTATGGCTACACCTTC. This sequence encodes CASSQDPRDTFFAYGYTF.

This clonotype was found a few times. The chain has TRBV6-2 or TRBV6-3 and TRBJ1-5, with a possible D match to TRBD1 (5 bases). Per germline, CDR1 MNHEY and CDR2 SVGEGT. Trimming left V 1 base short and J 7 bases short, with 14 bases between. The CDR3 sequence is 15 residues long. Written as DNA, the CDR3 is TGTGCCAGCAGTTACTACGCCAGGGATGGGCAGCCCCAGCATTTT. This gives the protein CASSYYARDGQPQHF.

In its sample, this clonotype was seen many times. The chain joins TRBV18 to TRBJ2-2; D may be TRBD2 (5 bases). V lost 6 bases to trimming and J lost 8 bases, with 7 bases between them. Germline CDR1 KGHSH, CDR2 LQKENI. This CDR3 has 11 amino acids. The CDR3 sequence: CASSPGGELFF. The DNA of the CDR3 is TGTGCCAGCTCTCCGGGAGGGGAGCTGTTTTTT. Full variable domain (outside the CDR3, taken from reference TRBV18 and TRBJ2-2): NAGVMQNPRHLVRRRGQEARLRCSPMKGHSHVYWYRQLPEEGLKFMVYLQKENIIDESGMPKERFSAEFPKEGPSILRIQQVVRGDSAAYFCASSPGGELFFGEGSRLTVL.

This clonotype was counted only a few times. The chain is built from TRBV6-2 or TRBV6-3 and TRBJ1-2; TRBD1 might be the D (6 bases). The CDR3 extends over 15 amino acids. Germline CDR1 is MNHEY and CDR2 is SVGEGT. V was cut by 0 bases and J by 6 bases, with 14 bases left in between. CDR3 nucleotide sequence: TGTGCCAGCAGTTACTCACCCCCGACAGGACATGGCTACACCTTC. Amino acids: CASSYSPPTGHGYTF.

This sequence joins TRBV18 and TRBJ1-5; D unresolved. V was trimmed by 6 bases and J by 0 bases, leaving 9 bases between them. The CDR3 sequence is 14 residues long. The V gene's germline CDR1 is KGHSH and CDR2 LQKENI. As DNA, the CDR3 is TGTGCCAGCTCCGAGACCCGTAGCAATCAGCCCCAGCATTTT. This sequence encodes CASSETRSNQPQHF.

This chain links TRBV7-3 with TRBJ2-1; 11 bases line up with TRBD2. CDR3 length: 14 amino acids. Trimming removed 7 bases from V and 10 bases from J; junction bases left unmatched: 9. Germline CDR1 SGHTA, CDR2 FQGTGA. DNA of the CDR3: TGTGCCAGCACTTTGGGACTAGCGGCGGGGGAGCAGTTCTTC. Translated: CASTLGLAAGEQFF.

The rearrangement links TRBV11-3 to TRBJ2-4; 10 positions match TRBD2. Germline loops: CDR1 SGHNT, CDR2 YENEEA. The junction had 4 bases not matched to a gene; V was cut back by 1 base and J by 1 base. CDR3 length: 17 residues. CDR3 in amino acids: CASSLGGLADAKNIQYF. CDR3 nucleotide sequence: TGTGCCAGCAGCTTAGGCGGACTAGCGGATGCCAAAAACATTCAGTACTTC. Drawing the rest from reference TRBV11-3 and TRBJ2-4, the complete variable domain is EAGVVQSPRYKIIEKKQPVAFWCNPISGHNTLYWYLQNLGQGPELLIRYENEEAVDDSQLPKDRFSAERLKGVDSTLKIQPAELGDSAVYLCASSLGGLADAKNIQYFGAGTRLSVL.

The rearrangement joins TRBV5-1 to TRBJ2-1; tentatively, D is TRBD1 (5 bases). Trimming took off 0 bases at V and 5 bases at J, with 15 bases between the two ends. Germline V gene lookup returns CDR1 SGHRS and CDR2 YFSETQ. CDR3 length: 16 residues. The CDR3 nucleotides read TGCGCCAGCAGCTTGGTTTTCTGGGGCCGGGACAATGAGCAGTTCTTC. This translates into CASSLVFWGRDNEQFF.

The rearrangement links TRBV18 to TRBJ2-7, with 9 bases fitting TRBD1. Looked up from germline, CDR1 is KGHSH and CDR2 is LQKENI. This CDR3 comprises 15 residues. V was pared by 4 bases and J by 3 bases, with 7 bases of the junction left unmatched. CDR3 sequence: CASSQPGTGNYEQYF. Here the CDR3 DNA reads TGTGCCAGCTCACAGCCCGGGACAGGGAACTACGAGCAGTACTTC.

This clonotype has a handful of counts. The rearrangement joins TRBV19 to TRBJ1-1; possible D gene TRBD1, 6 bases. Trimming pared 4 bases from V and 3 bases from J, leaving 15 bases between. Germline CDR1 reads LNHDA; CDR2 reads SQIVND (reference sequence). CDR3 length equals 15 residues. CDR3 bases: TGTGCCAGTAGTAAACAGGGATCAATGGACACTGAAGCTTTCTTT. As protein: CASSKQGSMDTEAFF. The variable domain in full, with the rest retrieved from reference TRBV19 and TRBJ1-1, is DGGITQSPKYLFRKEGQNVTLSCEQNLNHDAMYWYRQDPGQGLRLIYYSQIVNDFQKGDIAEGYSVSREKKESFPLTVTSAQKNPTAFYLCASSKQGSMDTEAFFGQGTRLTVV.

Written as DNA, the CDR3 is TGCGCCAGCAGCTTGGCCTATGGGGACCAAATATCCTACGAGCAGTACTTC. This gives the protein CASSLAYGDQISYEQYF. V gene TRBV5-1 combines with J gene TRBJ2-7, with D perhaps being TRBD1 or TRBD2 (5 bases each). The CDR3 runs 17 residues. Deletions cut 0 bases from V and 1 base from J, with 17 bases between. Germline CDR1 is SGHRS and CDR2 is YFSETQ.

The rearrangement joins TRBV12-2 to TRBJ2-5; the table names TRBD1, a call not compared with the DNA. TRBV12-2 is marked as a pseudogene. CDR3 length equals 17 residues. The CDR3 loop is CASRLSGQGAGSETQYF. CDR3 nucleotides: TGTGCAAGTCGCTTGTCGGGACAGGGGGCGGGTTCGGAGACCCAGTACTTC.

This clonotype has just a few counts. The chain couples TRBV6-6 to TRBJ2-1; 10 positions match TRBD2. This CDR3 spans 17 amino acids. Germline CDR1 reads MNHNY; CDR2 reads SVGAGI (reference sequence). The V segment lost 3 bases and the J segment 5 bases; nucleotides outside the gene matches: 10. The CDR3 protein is CASSYYSLAGVDNEQFF. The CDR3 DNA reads TGTGCCAGCAGTTATTATAGCCTAGCGGGAGTCGACAATGAGCAGTTCTTC.

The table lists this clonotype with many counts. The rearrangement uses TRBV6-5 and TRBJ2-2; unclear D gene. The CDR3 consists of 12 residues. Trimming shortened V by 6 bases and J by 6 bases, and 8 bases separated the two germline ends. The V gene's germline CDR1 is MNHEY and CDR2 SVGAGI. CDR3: CASSVRAGELFF. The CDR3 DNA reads TGTGCCAGCAGCGTAAGGGCCGGGGAGCTGTTTTTT.

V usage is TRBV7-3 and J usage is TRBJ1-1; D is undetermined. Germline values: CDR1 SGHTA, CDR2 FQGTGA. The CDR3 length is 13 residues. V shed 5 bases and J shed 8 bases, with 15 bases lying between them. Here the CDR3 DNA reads TGTGCCAGCAGCCCCGGTTCGAACAGAGAAGCTTTCTTT. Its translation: CASSPGSNREAFF.

The CDR3 sequence: CASSLRAPWEAFF. CDR3 in DNA: TGTGCCAGCAGCCTAAGGGCCCCTTGGGAAGCTTTCTTT. The rearrangement joins TRBV6-5 to TRBJ1-1; D gene ambiguous. This CDR3 has 13 amino acids. Germline-derived CDR1 and CDR2 are MNHEY and SVGAGI. Between the trimmed V and J ends, which lost 6 bases and 8 bases, there was a span of 16 bases.

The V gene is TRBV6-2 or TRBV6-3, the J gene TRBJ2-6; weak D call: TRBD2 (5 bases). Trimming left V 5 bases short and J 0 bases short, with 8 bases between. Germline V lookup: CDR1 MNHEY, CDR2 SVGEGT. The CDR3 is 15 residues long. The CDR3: CASSGRGSGANVLTF. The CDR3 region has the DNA TGTGCCAGCAGTGGACGGGGCTCTGGGGCCAACGTCCTGACTTTC.

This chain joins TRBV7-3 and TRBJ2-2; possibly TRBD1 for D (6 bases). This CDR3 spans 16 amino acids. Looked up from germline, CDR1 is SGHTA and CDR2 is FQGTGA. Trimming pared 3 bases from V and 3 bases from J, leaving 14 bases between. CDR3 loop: CASSLDRAMDTGELFF. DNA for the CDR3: TGTGCCAGCAGCTTGGACAGAGCAATGGACACCGGGGAGCTGTTTTTT.

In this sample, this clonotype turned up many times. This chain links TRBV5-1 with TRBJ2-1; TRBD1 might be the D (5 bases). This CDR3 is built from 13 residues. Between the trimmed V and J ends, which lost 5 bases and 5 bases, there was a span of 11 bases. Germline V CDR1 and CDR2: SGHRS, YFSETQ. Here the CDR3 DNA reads TGCGCCAGCAGTAGTGACAGCCACAATGAGCAGTTCTTC. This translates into CASSSDSHNEQFF.